This T cell receptor beta chain was identified in a study of shared clonotypes between healthy human individuals. About the study: CD4 naive and CD4 memory each took three plates per donor, while CD8 naive took two and CD8 memory one.

Note on this clone: The target antigen is unknown.

CDR1 and CDR2 from the germline V gene are MNHEY and SMNVEV (reference sequence). Trimming shortened V by 6 bases and J by 3 bases, and 14 bases separated the two germline ends. The CDR3 runs to 15 residues. This was a deep-level run. Some clones are missing from TCRdb's copy, which holds only in-frame ones; the method was immunoSEQ multiplex PCR. This sample yields around 1.9 million clones, of which 80% to 95% are seen a single time; around 1.7% belongs to the top ten. In the naive CD8 group, cells lacked CD45RO and were positively selected for CCR7, so terminally differentiated effector memory CD45RA+ cells were left out. Study results and limitations: The study found lower generation probabilities in non-shared clonotypes than in those shared by all four donors.

The chain carries TRBV27 and TRBJ2-2, with D possibly matching TRBD2 (6 bases). The sequence was obtained from a man aged 18 to 35 in good health. Some clones in this sample may be carry-over from other donors' samples. The sample consisted of naive CD8+ T cells from PBMCs. The CDR3 loop reads CASRSGLSYTGELFF. CDR3 nucleotide sequence: TGTGCCAGCAGATCGGGACTCTCGTACACCGGGGAGCTGTTTTTT.